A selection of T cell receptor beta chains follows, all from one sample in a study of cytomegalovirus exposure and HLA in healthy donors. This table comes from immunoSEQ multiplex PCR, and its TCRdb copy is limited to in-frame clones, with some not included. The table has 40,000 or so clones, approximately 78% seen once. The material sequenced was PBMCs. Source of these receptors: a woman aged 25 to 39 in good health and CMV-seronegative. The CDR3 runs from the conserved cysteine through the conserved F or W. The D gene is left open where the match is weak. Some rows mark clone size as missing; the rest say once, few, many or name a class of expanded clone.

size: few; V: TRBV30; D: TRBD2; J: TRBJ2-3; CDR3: CAWIPGGLGDTQYF; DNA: TGTGCCTGGATTCCGGGGGGGCTCGGAGATACGCAGTATTTT
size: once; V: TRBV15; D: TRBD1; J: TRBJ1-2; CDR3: CATSRDRGGSNYGYTF; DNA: TGTGCCACCAGCAGAGATCGAGGGGGCTCTAACTATGGCTACACCTTC
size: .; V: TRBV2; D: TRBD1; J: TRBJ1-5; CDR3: CASREDRGDQPQHF; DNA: TGTGCCAGCAGAGAGGACAGGGGGGACCAGCCCCAGCATTTT
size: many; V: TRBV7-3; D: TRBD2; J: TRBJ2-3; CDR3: CASSFSGREADTQYF; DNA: TGTGCCAGCAGCTTTAGCGGGAGAGAAGCAGATACGCAGTATTTT
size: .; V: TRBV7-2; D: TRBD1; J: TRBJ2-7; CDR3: CASSLEPGDRVHF; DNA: TGTGCCAGCAGCTTAGAGCCCGGGGACAGGGTGCACTTC
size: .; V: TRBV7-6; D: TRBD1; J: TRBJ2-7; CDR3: CASSRTGGYEQYF; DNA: TGTGCCAGCAGCAGGACAGGGGGCTACGAGCAGTACTTC
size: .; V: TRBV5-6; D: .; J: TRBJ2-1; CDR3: CASSLDRTAFNEQFF; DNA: TGTGCCAGCAGCTTGGATCGGACAGCATTCAATGAGCAGTTCTTC
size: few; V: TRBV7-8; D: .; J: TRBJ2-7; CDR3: CASSPRRAGAYEQYF; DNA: TGTGCCAGCAGTCCACGTCGGGCAGGGGCATACGAGCAGTACTTC
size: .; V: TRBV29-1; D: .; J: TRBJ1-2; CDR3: CGAEADGYTF; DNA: TGCGGGGCAGAAGCTGATGGCTACACCTTC
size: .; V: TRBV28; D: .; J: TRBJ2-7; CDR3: CAIHSGDTLSYEQYF; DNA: TGTGCCATACATTCCGGGGACACCCTCTCCTACGAGCAGTACTTC
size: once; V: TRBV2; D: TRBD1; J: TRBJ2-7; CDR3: CASSVLGQGLYEQYF; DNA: TGTGCCAGCAGTGTTCTTGGACAGGGACTCTACGAGCAGTACTTC
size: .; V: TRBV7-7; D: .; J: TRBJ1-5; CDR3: CASSLKQLSNQPQHF; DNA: TGTGCCAGCAGCTTAAAACAGCTTAGCAATCAGCCCCAGCATTTT
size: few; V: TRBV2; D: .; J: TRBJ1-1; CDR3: CASRRTMNTEAFF; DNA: TGTGCCAGCAGACGGACTATGAACACTGAAGCTTTCTTT
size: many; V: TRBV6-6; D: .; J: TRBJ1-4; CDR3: CANSKTGEKLFF; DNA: TGTGCCAACTCCAAAACAGGTGAAAAACTGTTTTTT